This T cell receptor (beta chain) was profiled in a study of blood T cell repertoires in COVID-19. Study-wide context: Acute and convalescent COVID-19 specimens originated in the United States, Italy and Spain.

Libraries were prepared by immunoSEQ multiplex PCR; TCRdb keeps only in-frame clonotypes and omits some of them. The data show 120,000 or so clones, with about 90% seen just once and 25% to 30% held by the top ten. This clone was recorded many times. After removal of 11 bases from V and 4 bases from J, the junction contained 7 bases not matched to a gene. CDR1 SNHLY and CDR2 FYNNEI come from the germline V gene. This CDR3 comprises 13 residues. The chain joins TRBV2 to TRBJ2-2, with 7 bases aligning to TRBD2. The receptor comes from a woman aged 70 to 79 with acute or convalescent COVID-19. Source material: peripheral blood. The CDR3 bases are TGTGCCTCAGGGCTAGCGGTCACCGGGGAGCTGTTTTTT. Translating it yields CASGLAVTGELFF.